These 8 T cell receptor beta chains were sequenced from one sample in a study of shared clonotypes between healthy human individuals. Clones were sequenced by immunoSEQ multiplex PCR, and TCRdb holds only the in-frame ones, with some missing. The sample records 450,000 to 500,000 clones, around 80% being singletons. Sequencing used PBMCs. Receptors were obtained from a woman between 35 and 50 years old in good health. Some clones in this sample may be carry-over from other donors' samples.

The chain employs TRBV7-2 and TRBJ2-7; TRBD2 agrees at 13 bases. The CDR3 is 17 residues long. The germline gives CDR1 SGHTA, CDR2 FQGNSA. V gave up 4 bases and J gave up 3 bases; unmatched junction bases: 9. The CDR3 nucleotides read TGTGCCAGCAGCTCCCTAGTACTAGCGGGGGGGAGCTACGAGCAGTACTTC. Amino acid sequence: CASSSLVLAGGSYEQYF.

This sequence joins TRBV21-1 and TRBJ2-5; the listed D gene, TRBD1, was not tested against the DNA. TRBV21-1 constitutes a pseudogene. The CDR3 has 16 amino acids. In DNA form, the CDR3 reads TGTGCCAGCAGCCGATTGGGGGGACAGGGAGGGGAGACCCAGTACTTC. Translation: CASSRLGGQGGETQYF.

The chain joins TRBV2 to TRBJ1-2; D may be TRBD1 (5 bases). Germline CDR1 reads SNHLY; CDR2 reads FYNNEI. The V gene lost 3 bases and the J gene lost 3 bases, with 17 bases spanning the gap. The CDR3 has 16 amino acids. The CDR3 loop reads CASSDMVGTGHYGYTF. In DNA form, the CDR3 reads TGTGCCAGCAGTGATATGGTGGGGACTGGGCACTATGGCTACACCTTC.

CDR3 nucleotide sequence: TGTGCCAGCAGCCAGGGGCCTGGAGAAAAACTGTTTTTT. It specifies CASSQGPGEKLFF. The chain has TRBV5-4 and TRBJ1-4; maybe TRBD1 (6 bases). Germline V gene lookup returns CDR1 SGHNT and CDR2 YYREEE (reference sequence). Trimming removed 4 bases at V and 8 bases at J, with 12 bases between. The CDR3 is 13 residues long.

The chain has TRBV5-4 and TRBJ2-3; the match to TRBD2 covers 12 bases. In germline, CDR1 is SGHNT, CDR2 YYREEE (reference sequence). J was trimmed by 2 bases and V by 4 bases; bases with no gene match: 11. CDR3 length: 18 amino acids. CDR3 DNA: TGTGCCAGCAGCCCACTAGCGGGAGGCACCGGGGTCACAGATACGCAGTATTTT. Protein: CASSPLAGGTGVTDTQYF.

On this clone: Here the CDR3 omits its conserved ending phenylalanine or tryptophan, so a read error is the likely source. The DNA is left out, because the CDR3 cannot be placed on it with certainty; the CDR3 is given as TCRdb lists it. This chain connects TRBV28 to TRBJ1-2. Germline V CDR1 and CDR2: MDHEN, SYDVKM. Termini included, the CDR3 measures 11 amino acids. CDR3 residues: CASKALGVEVI.

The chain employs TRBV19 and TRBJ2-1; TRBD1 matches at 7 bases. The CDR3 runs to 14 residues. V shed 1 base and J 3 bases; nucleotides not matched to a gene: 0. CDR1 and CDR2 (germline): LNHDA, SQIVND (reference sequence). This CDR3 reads CASSIGDSYNEQFF. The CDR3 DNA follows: TGTGCCAGTAGTATAGGGGACAGCTACAATGAGCAGTTCTTC.

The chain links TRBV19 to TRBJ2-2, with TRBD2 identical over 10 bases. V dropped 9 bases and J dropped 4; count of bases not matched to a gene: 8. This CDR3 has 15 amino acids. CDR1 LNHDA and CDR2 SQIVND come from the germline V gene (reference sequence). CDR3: CASSSGRGVTGELFF. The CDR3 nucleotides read TGTGCCAGCTCTAGCGGGAGAGGGGTCACCGGGGAGCTGTTTTTT.